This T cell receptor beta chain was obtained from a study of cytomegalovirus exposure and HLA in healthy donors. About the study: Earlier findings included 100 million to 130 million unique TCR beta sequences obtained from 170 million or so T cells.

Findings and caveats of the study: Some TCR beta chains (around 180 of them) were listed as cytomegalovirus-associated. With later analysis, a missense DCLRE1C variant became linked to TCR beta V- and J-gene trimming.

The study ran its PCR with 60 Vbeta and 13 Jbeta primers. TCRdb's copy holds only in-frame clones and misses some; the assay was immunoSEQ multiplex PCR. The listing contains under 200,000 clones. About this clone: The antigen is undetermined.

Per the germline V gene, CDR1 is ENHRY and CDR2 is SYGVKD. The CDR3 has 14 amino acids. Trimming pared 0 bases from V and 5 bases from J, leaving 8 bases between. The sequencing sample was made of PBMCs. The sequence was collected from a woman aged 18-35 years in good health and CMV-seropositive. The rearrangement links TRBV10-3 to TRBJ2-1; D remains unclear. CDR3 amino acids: CAISESRSDNEQFF. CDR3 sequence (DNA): TGTGCCATCAGTGAGTCGAGGAGCGACAATGAGCAGTTCTTC.